This T cell receptor beta chain came from a study of CD8 T cells in Susac syndrome (dated by TCRdb to about 2019). Some background on the complete study: Whether CD8+ T cell activation and differentiation in Susac syndrome was antigen driven was tested using repertoire sequencing. The study compared CD8+ T cell repertoire clonality among eleven to twelve healthy donors, around 14 Susac syndrome patients and some 16 multiple sclerosis patients.

The investigation overall reported the following: The study acknowledged that relatively few individuals were included in the TCR sequencing and HLA analysis.

Peripheral blood CD8+ and CD4+ T cells from healthy donors, Susac syndrome patients and multiple sclerosis patients were profiled using high-throughput TCR beta sequencing. The multiple sclerosis controls were treatment-naive patients whose relapsing-remitting disease, either stable or active, fulfilled the revised McDonald criteria. Bulk CD8+ and CD4+ T cells were purified magnetically by negative isolation, whereas CD8+ TEMRA cells were enriched by FACS. Blood was collected in EDTA tubes and processed within 24 hours, with PBMCs isolated through density gradient centrifugation. PBMCs intended for TCR sequencing were frozen in liquid nitrogen and were later thawed in a 37 degrees C water bath. The sorted or isolated CD4+, CD8+ and CD8+ TEMRA cells had a purity of 90% or higher. The CDR3 contains 15 residues, cysteine and phenylalanine counted. The kept DNA is CDR3 alone, 45 bases in frame from the first base. V trim: 5 bases; J trim: 2 bases; unmatched bases: 6. CDR1 and CDR2 are drawn from the germline V gene (reference sequence): LNHDA, SQIVND.

As for this clonotype: The target of this receptor is not known. Base quality data are lacking; no much larger clone is found one base away.

RNA was extracted using the RNeasy kit, and roughly 0.5 to 1 ug of the RNA was reverse transcribed with random hexamers. The immunoSEQ multiplex PCR assay, which covers 54 Vbeta and 13 Jbeta segments, was used to amplify TCR beta CDR3 regions. PCR amplification bias was corrected by using a synthetic template baseline for primer optimization and computational correction. As for the original processing: Only productive sequences were kept, with reads annotated to V, D and J genes according to IMGT and analyzed in immunoSEQ Analyzer. Clonality was calculated as one minus the Shannon entropy normalized by log2 of the number of productive unique sequences. For each patient and control, public and private clones were evaluated among the 100 most prevalent clones. A clone was defined as Susac-specific if it was absent from the healthy and MS cohorts, from some 1,100 published viral clones and from other ImmuneACCESS disease sequences. Through fastp at Q25 and MiXCR, TCRdb rebuilt clones from the public reads, retaining in-frame beta chains. Identical CDR3 proteins give one entry, which carries the most common genes and DNA. The V and J calls reflect TCRdb's pipeline rather than the authors' work. The sample data list fewer than 250,000 distinct CDR3 sequences, and approximately 90% of these were observed just once. Approximately 0.13% of the sample is taken by the ten largest.

This sequence was found in a human donor with multiple sclerosis. Sequencing input: CD8+ T cells from PBMCs. The chain joins TRBV19 to TRBJ2-3; 8 nucleotides in the junction match TRBD2. For the CDR3, the sequence is CASSSRLAYTDTQYF. In nucleotide form, the sequence is TGTGCCAGTAGTTCGAGACTAGCGTACACAGATACGCAGTATTTT.